These 14 T cell receptor beta chains were sequenced from one sample in a study of T cell responses to AZD1222 COVID-19 vaccine. Produced via immunoSEQ multiplex PCR; TCRdb's table is partial and in-frame only. In the table there are 100,000 to 150,000 clones, around 90% of which are singletons. Source: peripheral blood, taken on day 0 of AZD1222 vaccination. The origin of the receptors is an adult in good health.

The chain is built from TRBV11-2 and TRBJ2-2; 9 nucleotides align to TRBD2. The V and J ends lost 5 bases and 4 bases, in that order; junction bases with no gene match: 8. Germline CDR1 SGHAT, CDR2 FQNNGV. This CDR3 is built from 16 residues. In nucleotides, the CDR3 is TGTGCCAGCAGCCGCGGCGGGGGGGCCAGCACCGGGGAGCTGTTTTTT. Its protein is CASSRGGGASTGELFF. The full variable domain, in which reference TRBV11-2 and TRBJ2-2 provide the parts outside the CDR3, is EAGVAQSPRYKIIEKRQSVAFWCNPISGHATLYWYQQILGQGPKLLIQFQNNGVVDDSQLPKDRFSAERLKGVDSTLKIQPAKLEDSAVYLCASSRGGGASTGELFFGEGSRLTVL.

The J gene is TRBJ2-2, the V gene TRBV4-2, with 7 bases fitting TRBD2. CDR3 size: 16 residues. The germline gives CDR1 LGHNA, CDR2 YNFKEQ. With V trimmed by 4 bases and J by 3 bases, 8 bases remained unmatched. The CDR3 spells CASSPGEGRDTGELFF. The CDR3 bases are TGTGCCAGCAGCCCCGGGGAGGGGCGAGACACCGGGGAGCTGTTTTTT.

The rearrangement joins TRBV27 to TRBJ1-5; 7 bases match TRBD1. The J segment lost 10 bases and the V segment lost 4 bases, leaving 10 bases of the junction unmatched. The CDR3 has 14 residues. Germline CDR1 MNHEY, CDR2 SMNVEV (reference sequence). The CDR3 spells CASSSFRGGAPQHF. The CDR3 DNA follows: TGTGCCAGCAGTTCATTCAGGGGGGGGGCTCCCCAGCATTTT.

This chain connects TRBV3-1 (or the pseudogene TRBV3-2) to TRBJ2-5; the match to TRBD2 covers 9 bases. The CDR3 sequence is 18 residues long. J gave up 4 bases and V 2 bases, and 14 bases lay outside the gene matches. Germline CDR1 is LGHDT and CDR2 is YNNKEL (reference sequence). The CDR3 here is CASSQTGTSRGWGETQYF. CDR3 nucleotides: TGTGCCAGCAGCCAAACGGGGACTAGCAGGGGATGGGGAGAGACCCAGTACTTC.

The rearrangement joins TRBV3-1 (or the pseudogene TRBV3-2) to TRBJ1-5, with a weak D call TRBD1 (5 bases). Germline CDR1 and CDR2: LGHDT and YNNKEL (reference sequence). Trimming left V 5 bases short and J 2 bases short, with 10 bases between. The CDR3 is made up of 14 amino acids. DNA for the CDR3: TGTGCCAGCAGCTTCGGGGGTCGCAATCAGCCCCAGCATTTT. Residues: CASSFGGRNQPQHF.

A remark on this clone: This specimen includes other DNA sequences encoding the same CDR3. The chain recombines TRBV2 with TRBJ1-1; D unresolved. The CDR3 spans 12 residues. Germline V gene lookup returns CDR1 SNHLY and CDR2 FYNNEI. Trimming took off 3 bases at V and 1 base at J, with 3 bases between the two ends. The CDR3 sequence: CASSEGNTEAFF. As DNA, the CDR3 is TGTGCCAGCAGTGAGGGGAACACTGAAGCTTTCTTT.

CDR3 in DNA: TGTGCCAGCAGTTACAATAACAGGGGTACCTATGGCTACACCTTC. Its translation: CASSYNNRGTYGYTF. The rearrangement uses TRBV6-5 and TRBJ1-2; 7 bases are a match to TRBD1. Germline CDR1 reads MNHEY; CDR2 reads SVGAGI. After removal of 2 bases from V and 4 bases from J, the junction contained 7 bases not matched to a gene. This CDR3 has 15 residues.

This sequence joins TRBV18 and TRBJ1-6; D is unresolved. The CDR3 has 16 residues. Trimming shortened V by 0 bases and J by 7 bases, and 13 bases separated the two germline ends. CDR1 and CDR2 from the germline V gene are KGHSH and LQKENI. The CDR3 DNA is TGTGCCAGCTCACCACCGGCCCCCCTCGGGAATTCACCCCTCCACTTT. It translates to CASSPPAPLGNSPLHF.

The chain couples TRBV4-1 to TRBJ1-2, with 9 positions matching TRBD1. Germline V gene lookup returns CDR1 MGHRA and CDR2 YSYEKL. J was trimmed by 5 bases and V by 1 base; bases with no gene match: 14. CDR3 length equals 18 residues. Here the CDR3 DNA reads TGCGCCAGCAGCCAAGCTCCCGACCTTAGGGACAGGGTGTATGGCTACACCTTC. This sequence encodes CASSQAPDLRDRVYGYTF.

This chain connects TRBV18 to TRBJ1-6, with D possibly being TRBD1 (5 bases). Germline loops: CDR1 KGHSH, CDR2 LQKENI. Deletions cut 4 bases from V and 9 bases from J, with 19 bases between. The CDR3 spans 16 residues. CDR3 sequence reads: CASSQGEDRLGSPLHF. DNA for the CDR3: TGTGCCAGCTCACAAGGGGAGGACCGCTTGGGTTCACCCCTCCACTTT.

A few counts support this clone. V gene TRBV9 combines with J gene TRBJ1-2; 11 positions match TRBD1. The length of the CDR3 is 16 residues. The germline V gene has CDR1 SGDLS and CDR2 YYNGEE. J was trimmed by 6 bases and V by 0 bases; bases with no gene match: 7. CDR3 sequence reads: CASSVGGTGGFDGYTF. In nucleotides, the CDR3 is TGTGCCAGCAGCGTAGGAGGGACAGGGGGTTTCGATGGCTACACCTTC.

The table lists this clone with a count of one. The gene calls are TRBV12-2 and TRBJ1-3; the tabulated D call, TRBD1, remains unverified against the DNA. TRBV12-2 is annotated as a pseudogene. The CDR3 totals 15 residues. CDR3 bases: TGTGCAAGTCGCTTTAGGTACAGGGATACAAACACCATATATTTT. Translated: CASRFRYRDTNTIYF.

The chain combines TRBV19 with TRBJ1-3; D unresolved. The CDR3 is 15 amino acids. With 3 bases removed from V and 4 bases from J, the gap between germline ends came to 13 bases. Germline V CDR1 and CDR2: LNHDA, SQIVND (reference sequence). CDR3 sequence (DNA): TGTGCCAGTAGTATGGCCTGGCCGGCAGGAAACACCATATATTTT. Its translation: CASSMAWPAGNTIYF.

The chain couples TRBV7-9 to TRBJ2-3; D gene unclear. CDR1 and CDR2 (germline): SEHNR, FQNEAQ (reference sequence). This CDR3 region has 13 residues. The germline V and J ends were trimmed by 5 bases and 0 bases, with 6 bases remaining between them. The chain's CDR3 is CASSETSTDTQYF. CDR3 nucleotides: TGTGCCAGCAGCGAGACTAGCACAGATACGCAGTATTTT.